The present entry profiles one T cell receptor beta chain with its context. What it binds is not known. These data are taken from a study of OX40 agonist ivuxolimab in advanced cancers. Regarding the study as a whole: Among expanded peripheral T cells, antigen specificity went undetermined. On average, a greater number of expanded clones characterised CD8+ T cells relative to CD4+.

Measured with immunoSEQ multiplex PCR; TCRdb has only the in-frame clones, and not every one. Altogether 55,000 to 65,000 clones are present, roughly 85% being singletons, with the ten largest covering more than 3%. V lost 4 bases and J lost 0, with 10 bases in between. The CDR3 is 15 residues long. Germline V gene sequence: CDR1 MNHEY, CDR2 SMNVEV (reference sequence). The chain carries TRBV27 and TRBJ2-1; D gene unclear. This specimen was CD4+ or CD8+ T cells sorted from blood, taken in a trial of the OX40 agonist ivuxolimab. The receptor comes from an adult with an advanced solid tumor such as melanoma, head and neck, liver or kidney cancer. The CDR3, as DNA: TGTGCCAGCAGTTCCGATTCCAGCTCCTACAATGAGCAGTTCTTC. Amino acid sequence: CASSSDSSSYNEQFF.